This is a list of T cell receptor beta chains from one sample in a study of T cell repertoires in cytomegalovirus infection. These receptors have no identified antigens. MiXCR, applied by TCRdb to the reads, yields one record per CDR3 protein. The table lists approximately 910,000 distinct CDR3 sequences, 30% to 40% of them singletons. Sequenced here: cultured CD8+ T cells from PBMCs, sampled from culture after CMV antigen stimulation. The receptors shown here come from a human donor in good health (CMV status not recorded). Some clones in this sample may be carry-over from other donors' samples. Both conserved end residues are part of each CDR3. D genes are given only for firm matches. Some rows mark clone size as missing; the rest say once, few, many or name a class of expanded clone.

j_call: TRBJ1-2
clone_size: few
v_call: TRBV19
d_call: NA
cdr3_nt: TGTGCCAGTAGTGTTGGGACACCGCCCTACACCTTC
cdr3_aa: CASSVGTPPYTF

j_call: TRBJ2-3
clone_size: NA
v_call: TRBV7-9
d_call: TRBD2
cdr3_nt: TGTGCCAGCAGCTTCCTTAGGGGAGCGGGGACTAGCACAGATACGCAGTATTTT
cdr3_aa: CASSFLRGAGTSTDTQYF

j_call: TRBJ1-2
clone_size: few
v_call: TRBV6-5
d_call: NA
cdr3_nt: TGTGCCAGCAGTAAACCCGGGACCTATGGCTACACCTTC
cdr3_aa: CASSKPGTYGYTF

j_call: TRBJ2-5
clone_size: NA
v_call: TRBV4-1
d_call: NA
cdr3_nt: TGCGCCAGCAGCCAAGAGGGCCCAGAGACCCAGTACTTC
cdr3_aa: CASSQEGPETQYF

j_call: TRBJ1-1
clone_size: few
v_call: TRBV6-2/TRBV6-3
d_call: NA
cdr3_nt: TGTGCCAGCAGCTGGAATTCGTGGGGGGGATGGACTGAAGCTTTCTTT
cdr3_aa: CASSWNSWGGWTEAFF

j_call: TRBJ1-2
clone_size: once
v_call: TRBV7-4
d_call: TRBD1
cdr3_nt: TGTGCCAGCAACGGACAGGGGGCAAGCTATGGCTACACCTTC
cdr3_aa: CASNGQGASYGYTF

j_call: TRBJ1-5
clone_size: NA
v_call: TRBV2
d_call: NA
cdr3_nt: TGTGCCAGCAGCCTAGGACAGAGAATGAATCAGCCCCAGCATTTT
cdr3_aa: CASSLGQRMNQPQHF

j_call: TRBJ2-2
clone_size: NA
v_call: TRBV15
d_call: NA
cdr3_nt: TGTGCCACCAGCAAGGGTTTTGAAGACACCGGGGAGCTGTTTTTT
cdr3_aa: CATSKGFEDTGELFF

j_call: TRBJ2-7
clone_size: NA
v_call: TRBV5-6
d_call: NA
cdr3_nt: TGTGCCAGCAGCTTCAGGGATCTCTACGAGCAGTACTTC
cdr3_aa: CASSFRDLYEQYF

j_call: TRBJ2-3
clone_size: NA
v_call: TRBV24-1
d_call: NA
cdr3_nt: TGTGCCACCAGTGAGGGGGCAGGGAGGGTCACAGATACGCAGTATTTT
cdr3_aa: CATSEGAGRVTDTQYF

j_call: TRBJ2-3
clone_size: many
v_call: TRBV12-3/TRBV12-4
d_call: NA
cdr3_nt: TGTGCCAGCAGTTACGGCGGGTTGGCCCTAAGCGAATATTTT
cdr3_aa: CASSYGGLALSEYF

j_call: TRBJ2-2
clone_size: NA
v_call: TRBV20-1
d_call: TRBD1
cdr3_nt: TGCAGTGCTAGAGATTGGACAGGGGAAACCGGGGAGCTGTTTTTT
cdr3_aa: CSARDWTGETGELFF

j_call: TRBJ1-5
clone_size: few
v_call: TRBV19
d_call: TRBD1
cdr3_nt: TGTGCCAGTAGTATTCGACAGGGGAGCAATCAGCCCCAGCATTTT
cdr3_aa: CASSIRQGSNQPQHF

j_call: TRBJ2-7
clone_size: NA
v_call: TRBV7-6
d_call: NA
cdr3_nt: TGTGCCAGCAGCTTAGCGAGGGCGTCAACCTACGAGCAGTACTTC
cdr3_aa: CASSLARASTYEQYF

j_call: TRBJ2-1
clone_size: NA
v_call: TRBV7-6
d_call: NA
cdr3_nt: TGTGCCAGCAGCTTAGAAGGTCGCAGGGTGGATGAGCAGTTCTTC
cdr3_aa: CASSLEGRRVDEQFF

j_call: TRBJ1-5
clone_size: NA
v_call: TRBV7-6
d_call: NA
cdr3_nt: TGTGCCAGCAGCTTAGCCCCAGGGCTATTCAATCAGCCCCAGCATTTT
cdr3_aa: CASSLAPGLFNQPQHF

j_call: TRBJ1-2
clone_size: NA
v_call: TRBV7-1
d_call: NA
cdr3_nt: TGTGCCAACAGAGGCACCGGGGATTTCTATGGCTACACCTTC
cdr3_aa: CANRGTGDFYGYTF

j_call: TRBJ2-1
clone_size: NA
v_call: TRBV14
d_call: TRBD1
cdr3_nt: TGTGCCAGCAGCCACCAAGGTCAGGGGGCTTACAATGAGCAGTTCTTC
cdr3_aa: CASSHQGQGAYNEQFF

j_call: TRBJ2-1
clone_size: NA
v_call: TRBV6-2/TRBV6-3
d_call: NA
cdr3_nt: TGTGCCAGCAGTTACTCGGACCTTAATGAGCAGTTCTTC
cdr3_aa: CASSYSDLNEQFF

j_call: TRBJ1-5
clone_size: few
v_call: TRBV28
d_call: TRBD1
cdr3_nt: TGTGCCAACGGACAGGGCTTCAATCAGCCCCAGCATTTT
cdr3_aa: CANGQGFNQPQHF

j_call: TRBJ2-5
clone_size: few
v_call: TRBV2
d_call: TRBD2
cdr3_nt: TGTGCCAGCAGCCTCGCTAGCGGGGTTCAAGAGACCCAGTACTTC
cdr3_aa: CASSLASGVQETQYF

j_call: TRBJ1-2
clone_size: few
v_call: TRBV7-8
d_call: NA
cdr3_nt: TGTGCCAGCAGCTTACAGACCGCTGGAGGCTACACCTTC
cdr3_aa: CASSLQTAGGYTF

j_call: TRBJ1-4
clone_size: few
v_call: TRBV9
d_call: NA
cdr3_nt: TGTGCCAGCAGCGTAGGTGGCAGGGAAGAAAAACTGTTTTTT
cdr3_aa: CASSVGGREEKLFF

j_call: TRBJ2-5
clone_size: once
v_call: TRBV2
d_call: NA
cdr3_nt: TGTGCCAGCAGGTTCCGGGCCAAAGAGACCCAGTACTTC
cdr3_aa: CASRFRAKETQYF

j_call: TRBJ1-1
clone_size: NA
v_call: TRBV27
d_call: NA
cdr3_nt: TGTGCCAGCTGCCTACAGGGCGGTGGCACTGAAGCTTTCTTT
cdr3_aa: CASCLQGGGTEAFF

j_call: TRBJ2-5
clone_size: NA
v_call: TRBV19
d_call: TRBD2
cdr3_nt: TGTGCCAGTAGTATTCAACGGGGGGGCTTAAGAAGAAAGACCCAGTACTTC
cdr3_aa: CASSIQRGGLRRKTQYF

j_call: TRBJ2-2
clone_size: NA
v_call: TRBV6-5
d_call: TRBD2
cdr3_nt: TGTGCCAGCAGTTACGAGGAACTAGCGGTGAACACCGGGGAGCTGTTTTTT
cdr3_aa: CASSYEELAVNTGELFF

j_call: TRBJ2-5
clone_size: many
v_call: TRBV7-2
d_call: NA
cdr3_nt: TGTGCCAGCAGCTCCGAACCCACTACAGGGTTAGAGACCCAGTACTTC
cdr3_aa: CASSSEPTTGLETQYF

j_call: TRBJ1-5
clone_size: NA
v_call: TRBV7-8
d_call: NA
cdr3_nt: TGTGCCAGCAGCTTACTTGGAGACATACTTCAGCCCCAGCATTTT
cdr3_aa: CASSLLGDILQPQHF

j_call: TRBJ2-7
clone_size: NA
v_call: TRBV11-3
d_call: TRBD2
cdr3_nt: TGTGCCAGCAGCTTAGGAGCTAGCGGGGGCTCCTACGAGCAGTACTTC
cdr3_aa: CASSLGASGGSYEQYF

j_call: TRBJ2-5
clone_size: few
v_call: TRBV7-9
d_call: NA
cdr3_nt: TGTGCCAGCAGCTTCGTAAGGGAAGAGACCCAGTACTTC
cdr3_aa: CASSFVREETQYF

j_call: TRBJ1-1
clone_size: few
v_call: TRBV27
d_call: NA
cdr3_nt: TGTGCCAGCAGTAAACGGGGGGCTTCCAACACTGAAGCTTTCTTT
cdr3_aa: CASSKRGASNTEAFF

j_call: TRBJ1-2
clone_size: NA
v_call: TRBV6-2/TRBV6-3
d_call: NA
cdr3_nt: TGTGCCAGCAGTTTCACGATAATTGGCTACACCTTC
cdr3_aa: CASSFTIIGYTF

j_call: TRBJ1-4
clone_size: few
v_call: TRBV7-9
d_call: NA
cdr3_nt: TGTGCCAGCAGCTTAGTAGGGGCCGATGAAAAACTGTTTTTT
cdr3_aa: CASSLVGADEKLFF

j_call: TRBJ2-1
clone_size: NA
v_call: TRBV2
d_call: NA
cdr3_nt: TGTGCCAGCAGACCCAGCTACGTAGAGCAGTTCTTC
cdr3_aa: CASRPSYVEQFF

j_call: TRBJ2-2
clone_size: NA
v_call: TRBV6-1
d_call: NA
cdr3_nt: TGTGCCAGCAAAGAGGGGGGGACCGGGGAGCTGTTTTTT
cdr3_aa: CASKEGGTGELFF

j_call: TRBJ2-2
clone_size: NA
v_call: TRBV10-3
d_call: NA
cdr3_nt: TGTGCCATCAGTGACCACCGGCTGAACACCGGGGAGCTGTTTTTT
cdr3_aa: CAISDHRLNTGELFF

j_call: TRBJ2-1
clone_size: few
v_call: TRBV27
d_call: TRBD2
cdr3_nt: TGTGCCAGCAGTTATGGGACTAGGATTTACAATGAGCAGTTCTTC
cdr3_aa: CASSYGTRIYNEQFF

j_call: TRBJ2-3
clone_size: once
v_call: TRBV5-6
d_call: NA
cdr3_nt: TGTGCCAGCAGCTTGGGTAGGACAGCCACAGATACGCAGTATTTT
cdr3_aa: CASSLGRTATDTQYF

j_call: TRBJ1-1
clone_size: NA
v_call: TRBV9
d_call: NA
cdr3_nt: TGTGCCAGCAGCCCTTGGGAACGAAACACTGAAGCTTTCTTT
cdr3_aa: CASSPWERNTEAFF

j_call: TRBJ1-3
clone_size: NA
v_call: TRBV7-9
d_call: NA
cdr3_nt: TGTGCCACCCCCATCACTGGAAACACCATATATTTT
cdr3_aa: CATPITGNTIYF

j_call: TRBJ2-1
clone_size: NA
v_call: TRBV2
d_call: NA
cdr3_nt: TGTGCCAGCACAGCAGTCAGGGGGACTAATGAGCAGTTCTTC
cdr3_aa: CASTAVRGTNEQFF

j_call: TRBJ2-7
clone_size: few
v_call: TRBV20-1
d_call: NA
cdr3_nt: TGCAGTGCTAGAGAACGAGGGGTTCGAGAAGGTTACGAGCAGTACTTC
cdr3_aa: CSARERGVREGYEQYF

j_call: TRBJ2-2
clone_size: few
v_call: TRBV5-1
d_call: NA
cdr3_nt: TGCGCCAGCAGCTTGGCCGGGGCCCCAACAGTGAACACCGGGGAGCTGTTTTTT
cdr3_aa: CASSLAGAPTVNTGELFF

j_call: TRBJ1-1
clone_size: NA
v_call: TRBV25-1
d_call: NA
cdr3_nt: TGTGCCAGCAGGAGGGGGGGCGCGAACACTGAAGCTTTCTTT
cdr3_aa: CASRRGGANTEAFF

j_call: TRBJ2-1
clone_size: NA
v_call: TRBV7-3
d_call: NA
cdr3_nt: TGTGCCAGCAGCCAGTCTCCTGAGCAGTTCTTC
cdr3_aa: CASSQSPEQFF

j_call: TRBJ2-3
clone_size: few
v_call: TRBV6-1
d_call: TRBD2
cdr3_nt: TGTGCCAGCAGTTATCAGGGAGGGCCAGATACGCAGTATTTT
cdr3_aa: CASSYQGGPDTQYF

j_call: TRBJ1-3
clone_size: NA
v_call: TRBV28
d_call: NA
cdr3_nt: TGTGCCAGCAGTTCCACCCCGGCAGTCTCTGGAAACACCATATATTTT
cdr3_aa: CASSSTPAVSGNTIYF

j_call: TRBJ1-1
clone_size: NA
v_call: TRBV18
d_call: NA
cdr3_nt: TGTGCCAGCTCCCCCTACAGTGACACTGAAGCTTTCTTT
cdr3_aa: CASSPYSDTEAFF